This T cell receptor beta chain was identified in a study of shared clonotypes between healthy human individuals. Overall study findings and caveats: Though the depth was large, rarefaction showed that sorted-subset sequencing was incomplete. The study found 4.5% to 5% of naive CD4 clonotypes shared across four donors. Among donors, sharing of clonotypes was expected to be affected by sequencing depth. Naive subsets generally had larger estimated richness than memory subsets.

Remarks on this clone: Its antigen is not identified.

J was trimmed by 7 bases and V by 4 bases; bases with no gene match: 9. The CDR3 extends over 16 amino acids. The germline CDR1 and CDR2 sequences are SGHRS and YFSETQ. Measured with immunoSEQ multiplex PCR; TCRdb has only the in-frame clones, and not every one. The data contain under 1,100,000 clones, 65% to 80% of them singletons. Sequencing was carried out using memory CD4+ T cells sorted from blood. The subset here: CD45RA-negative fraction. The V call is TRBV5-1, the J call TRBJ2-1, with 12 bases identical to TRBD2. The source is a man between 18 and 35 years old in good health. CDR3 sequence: CASSASPTSGSNEQFF. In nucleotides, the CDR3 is TGCGCCAGCAGCGCTAGCCCGACTAGCGGGAGTAATGAGCAGTTCTTC.